This is a list of T cell receptor beta chains from one sample in a study of blood T cell repertoires in COVID-19. Assay: immunoSEQ multiplex PCR; the TCRdb copy retains only in-frame clones and omits some. The sample holds about 54,000 clones, about nine tenths seen once. Sequences were obtained from peripheral blood. Every receptor here comes from a woman in her 40s with active COVID-19. The CDR3 runs from the conserved cysteine through the conserved F or W.

V gene | CDR3 protein
TRBV5-1 | CASSLAGFGYTF
TRBV12-3/TRBV12-4 | CASSFTVSEAFF
TRBV4-1 | CASSQDRSNQPQHF
TRBV6-1 | CASKLTSDAETQYF
TRBV5-1 | CASTREGQRSYEQYF
TRBV5-6 | CASSLGTGLNTEAFF
TRBV7-3 | CASSLDPLEETQYF
TRBV23-1 | CASSQPRASSYEQYF
TRBV10-3 | CAISDSGRRPYGYTF
TRBV5-1 | CASSRQGQLDYGYTF
TRBV5-6 | CASSFNGAPVGTDTQYF
TRBV5-1 | CASSPSGDPYNEQFF
TRBV15 | CATSSSRGRAEAFF
TRBV21-1 | CASSGRDREETQYF
TRBV12-5 | CASGLDGTPRRVSEAFF
TRBV3-1/TRBV3-2 | CASSRQGANTGELFF
TRBV3-1/TRBV3-2 | CASSQDRQGSGYTF
TRBV11-2 | CASSPVAGFPGNTIYF
TRBV6-2/TRBV6-3 | CASSRTQVPGNTIYF
TRBV3-1/TRBV3-2 | CASSPRTGRETQYF
TRBV9 | CASRPPGGNEQFF
TRBV6-1 | CASSEARLAGETQYF
TRBV5-1 | CASSRIGQGDTEAFF
TRBV10-3 | CAISTGEETQYF
TRBV5-6 | CASSPGVSGNTIYF
TRBV5-1 | CASSLSQGANEQFF
TRBV25-1 | CASSDPGQGKETQYF
TRBV30 | CALTAVRYNSPLHF
TRBV3-1/TRBV3-2 | CASSQERTGGGIKAEHRGAVF
TRBV5-1 | CASSLSGVSEKLFF
TRBV19 | CASSIDREAEAFF
TRBV11-3 | CASSFPPLVGELFF
TRBV5-1 | CASSYSGGAGYNEQFF
TRBV7-9 | CASSHQSPPYEQYF
TRBV5-1 | CASSSTGANYEQYF
TRBV19 | CASSIRINQPQHF
TRBV20-1 | CSASTGGEQFF
TRBV19 | CASSYRDRGGGNQPQHF
TRBV7-2 | CASRPGLAGFTGELFF
TRBV25-1 | CASSDPRDKSGDTQYF
TRBV6-5 | CASRINRASNQPQHF
TRBV4-1 | CASSQDRTVNTEAFF
TRBV6-6 | CASRPPAGSNEKLFF
TRBV12-3/TRBV12-4 | CASSFWGDQPQHF
TRBV29-1 | CSVVWAGDTGELFF
TRBV20-1 | CSASPQPRTSPSTDTQYF
TRBV29-1 | CSVEDRGYGYTF
TRBV4-3 | CASSQDNAEDREPRNYNSPLHF
TRBV5-4 | CASSEGQIQETQYF
TRBV27 | CASSRRAGTGGTPSLAKNIQYF
TRBV11-1 | CASSTSTATDTQYF
TRBV20-1 | CSASRGDYGYTF
TRBV9 | CASSSQTASGASPLHF